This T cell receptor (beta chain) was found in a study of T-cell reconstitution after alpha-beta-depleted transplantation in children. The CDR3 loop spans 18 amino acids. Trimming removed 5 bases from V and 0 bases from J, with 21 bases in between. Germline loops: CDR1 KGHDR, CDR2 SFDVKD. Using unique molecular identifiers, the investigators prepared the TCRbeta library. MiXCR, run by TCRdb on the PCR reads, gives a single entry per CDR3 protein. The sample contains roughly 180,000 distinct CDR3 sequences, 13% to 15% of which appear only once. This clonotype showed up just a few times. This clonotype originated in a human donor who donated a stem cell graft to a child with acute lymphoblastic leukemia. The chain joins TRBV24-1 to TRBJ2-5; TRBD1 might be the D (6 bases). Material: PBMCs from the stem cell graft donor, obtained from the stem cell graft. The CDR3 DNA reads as TGTGCCACCAGTGGGGGCGTAACCGGGACAAGGTACCAAGAGACCCAGTACTTC. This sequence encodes CATSGGVTGTRYQETQYF.